Listed here are 12 T cell receptor beta chains from one sample, sequenced in a study of T cell changes during pregnancy in multiple sclerosis. Profiled with immunoSEQ multiplex PCR; TCRdb holds only in-frame clones, not every one. The sample consists of tens of thousands of clones, over 90% of them appearing once. The sequencing here drew on CD8+ T cells from peripheral blood mononuclear cells, taken in the third trimester of pregnancy. The receptors come from a female donor with multiple sclerosis, enrolled in a pregnancy study.

The J gene is TRBJ2-5, the V gene TRBV19; 8 nucleotides line up with TRBD1. This CDR3 comprises 17 residues. The V and J ends lost 0 bases and 5 bases, in that order; junction bases with no gene match: 11. Germline V gene lookup returns CDR1 LNHDA and CDR2 SQIVND (reference sequence). The CDR3 region is CASSIDLPGQGYETQYF. For the CDR3, the DNA is TGTGCCAGTAGTATAGATCTCCCCGGACAGGGATACGAGACCCAGTACTTC.

J is TRBJ1-5 and V is TRBV27; perhaps TRBD1 as D (5 bases). With 3 bases removed from V and 9 bases from J, the gap between germline ends came to 15 bases. The CDR3 has 14 residues. Germline CDR1 is MNHEY and CDR2 is SMNVEV (reference sequence). In DNA, the CDR3 is TGTGCCAGCAGTTTGGGGTTGGGGCTCGGGCCCCAGCATTTT. Its translation is CASSLGLGLGPQHF.

CDR3 protein: CASSLRGANQPQHF. The CDR3 region has the DNA TGTGCCAGCAGTTTGCGGGGGGCTAATCAGCCCCAGCATTTT. The chain carries TRBV27 and TRBJ1-5; D might be TRBD1 (6 bases). The CDR3 runs 14 residues. V was cut by 3 bases and J by 4 bases, with 10 bases left in between. Germline values: CDR1 MNHEY, CDR2 SMNVEV (reference sequence).

This rearrangement joins TRBV13 to TRBJ2-7; 13 bases are shared with TRBD2. This CDR3 has 15 amino acids. CDR1 and CDR2 from the germline V gene are PRHDT and FYEKMQ (reference sequence). V dropped 5 bases and J dropped 3; count of bases not matched to a gene: 4. The CDR3 region is CASSRGTSGNYEQYF. The CDR3 coding sequence is TGTGCCAGCAGCAGGGGGACTAGCGGGAACTACGAGCAGTACTTC.

This clone was detected once. V is TRBV11-2 and J is TRBJ2-7, with TRBD2 matching over 11 bases. Trimming at V came to 5 bases and at J to 3 bases, leaving 9 bases not matched to a gene. This CDR3 contains 16 residues. Germline CDR1 reads SGHAT; CDR2 reads FQNNGV. This chain's CDR3 is CASSRTLAGEDYEQYF. CDR3 bases: TGTGCCAGCAGCCGGACACTAGCGGGAGAAGACTACGAGCAGTACTTC.

The V call is TRBV11-3, the J call TRBJ2-1; TRBD2 matches at 13 bases. The trim removed 2 bases at V and 9 bases at J, leaving 10 bases unmatched. CDR1 is SGHNT, CDR2 YENEEA, per germline. The CDR3 is 17 residues long. The chain's CDR3 is CASSLMGLAGIEGEQFF. CDR3 nucleotide sequence: TGTGCCAGCAGCTTAATGGGACTAGCGGGGATTGAGGGTGAGCAGTTCTTC.

The chain recombines TRBV5-1 with TRBJ2-7; maybe TRBD2 (6 bases). The CDR3 contains 15 residues. V was trimmed by 3 bases and J by 3 bases, leaving 16 bases between them. Germline V gene data show CDR1 as SGHRS and CDR2 as YFSETQ. The CDR3 is CASSSGGAGGYEQYF. The CDR3 DNA reads TGCGCCAGCAGCTCGGGCGGGGCTGGTGGCTACGAGCAGTACTTC.

This rearrangement joins TRBV2 to TRBJ2-1; possibly TRBD2 for D (6 bases). Trimming took off 7 bases at V and 8 bases at J, with 9 bases between the two ends. This CDR3 contains 11 residues. Looked up from germline, CDR1 is SNHLY and CDR2 is FYNNEI. DNA for the CDR3: TGTGCCAGCATAGCGGTGGATGAGCAGTTCTTC. It is translated as CASIAVDEQFF. The variable domain in full, completed from reference TRBV2 and TRBJ2-1, reads EPEVTQTPSHQVTQMGQEVILRCVPISNHLYFYWYRQILGQKVEFLVSFYNNEISEKSEIFDDQFSVERPDGSNFTLKIRSTKLEDSAMYFCASIAVDEQFFGPGTRLTVL.

The chain links TRBV10-3 to TRBJ2-5; TRBD1 agrees at 9 bases. V shed 4 bases, J shed 6 bases, and the junction held 9 bases outside the gene matches. The CDR3 extends over 15 amino acids. Germline V CDR1 and CDR2: ENHRY, SYGVKD. CDR3 protein: CAISAGGQGAKTQYF. The CDR3 region has the DNA TGTGCCATCAGTGCAGGGGGACAGGGAGCGAAGACCCAGTACTTC.

The chain couples TRBV7-9 to TRBJ2-1; no reliable D call. Per the germline V gene, CDR1 is SEHNR and CDR2 is FQNEAQ (reference sequence). Trimming left V 1 base short and J 9 bases short, with 7 bases between. CDR3 length: 12 amino acids. The CDR3 loop reads CASSLVELEQFF. DNA of the CDR3: TGTGCCAGCAGCTTAGTTGAACTTGAGCAGTTCTTC.

The gene calls are TRBV29-1 and TRBJ2-1; 7 nucleotides agree with TRBD2. This CDR3 region has 15 residues. J was trimmed by 0 bases and V by 6 bases; bases with no gene match: 8. Germline V gene lookup returns CDR1 SQVTM and CDR2 ANQGSEA. The CDR3, as DNA: TGCAGCGTAGCTACAGCGGGATCCTCCTACAATGAGCAGTTCTTC. Encoded protein: CSVATAGSSYNEQFF.

The J gene is TRBJ1-2, the V gene TRBV14; maybe TRBD1 (5 bases). This CDR3 spans 15 amino acids. Per the germline V gene, CDR1 is SGHDN and CDR2 is FVKESK. V shed 3 bases and J shed 6 bases, with 17 bases lying between them. The CDR3 region is CASSHNRMGPDGYTF. CDR3 in DNA: TGTGCCAGCAGCCATAACAGGATGGGCCCGGATGGCTACACCTTC.